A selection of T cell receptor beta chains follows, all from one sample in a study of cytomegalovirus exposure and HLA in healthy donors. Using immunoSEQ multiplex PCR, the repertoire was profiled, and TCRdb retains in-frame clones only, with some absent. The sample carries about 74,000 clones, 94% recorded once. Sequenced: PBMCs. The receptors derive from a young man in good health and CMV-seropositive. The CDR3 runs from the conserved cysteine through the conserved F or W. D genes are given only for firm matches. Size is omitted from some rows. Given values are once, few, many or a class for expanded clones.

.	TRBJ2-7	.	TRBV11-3	TGTGCCAGCAGCTCCTTGCACGGTACCCAGGGCAGCTCCTACGAGCAGTACTTC	CASSSLHGTQGSSYEQYF
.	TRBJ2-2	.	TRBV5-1	TGCGCCAGCAGCTCCATGGAGGGCCGGGATTACGGGGAGCTGTTTTTT	CASSSMEGRDYGELFF
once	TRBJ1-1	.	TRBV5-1	TGCGCCAGCAGCCCCGGGGGTGAAGCTTTCTTT	CASSPGGEAFF
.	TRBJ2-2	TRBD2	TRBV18	TGTGCCAGCTCACCAAGGAGCGGGAGAGGAACCGGGGAGCTGTTTTTT	CASSPRSGRGTGELFF
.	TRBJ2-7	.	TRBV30	TGTGCCTCTGGGCCTTCAAGCTCCTACGAGCAGTACTTC	CASGPSSSYEQYF
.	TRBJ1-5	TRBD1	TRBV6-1	TGTGCCAGCAGTGGACAGGGACGCAATCAGCCCCAGCATTTT	CASSGQGRNQPQHF
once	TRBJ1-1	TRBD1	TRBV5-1	TGCGCCAGCAGCTTGGGGGACAGCTTCGGCACTGAAGCTTTCTTT	CASSLGDSFGTEAFF
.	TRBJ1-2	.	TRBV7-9	TGTGCCAGCAGCTTAAGGTCGGAGAAAAACTATGGCTACACCTTC	CASSLRSEKNYGYTF
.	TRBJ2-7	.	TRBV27	TGTGCCAGCAACACTCTGGGGAGCTCCGAGCAGTACTTC	CASNTLGSSEQYF
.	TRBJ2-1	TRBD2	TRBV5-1	TGCGCCAGCAGCGGCGAGGGACTAGCGGGAGTAGGCTACAATGAGCAGTTCTTC	CASSGEGLAGVGYNEQFF
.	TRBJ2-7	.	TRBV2	TGTGCCAGCAGTGAGAAAGATAGCTCCTACGAGCAGTACTTC	CASSEKDSSYEQYF
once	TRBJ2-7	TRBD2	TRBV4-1	TGCGCCAGCAGCCAAGTTAGCGGGAGCTCCTACGAGCAGTACTTC	CASSQVSGSSYEQYF
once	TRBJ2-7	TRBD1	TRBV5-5	TGTGCCAGCAGCCCCCCCCCGGCACAGGGGCTCCTCTCCTACGAGCAGTACTTC	CASSPPPAQGLLSYEQYF
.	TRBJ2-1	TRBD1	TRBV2	TGTGCCAGCAGTGAGCGACAGGGTTCCTACAATGAGCAGTTCTTC	CASSERQGSYNEQFF
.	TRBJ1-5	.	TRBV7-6	TGTGCCAGCAGCCCCGGCCCAGGGGCGAGGCAGCCCCAGCATTTT	CASSPGPGARQPQHF
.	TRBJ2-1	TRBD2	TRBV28	TGTGCCAGCAAGGCGGCTAGCGGGTTCTCCTACAATGAGCAGTTCTTC	CASKAASGFSYNEQFF